The 26 T cell receptor beta chains presented below share a single source sample, sequenced in a study of shared clonotypes between healthy human individuals. The table came from immunoSEQ multiplex PCR; TCRdb's copy has only in-frame clones and leaves some out. There are 2 million to 2.5 million clones in the sample; 90% to 95% occur only once, and roughly 1.7% lies in the top ten. In the naive CD8 group, cells lacked CD45RO and were positively selected for CCR7, so terminally differentiated effector memory CD45RA+ cells were left out. The sequenced sample was naive CD8+ T cells from PBMCs. These TCRs come from a man aged 18-30 years in good health. Some clones in this sample may be carry-over from other donors' samples.

The gene calls are TRBV19 and TRBJ2-7; TRBD2 aligns across 9 bases. The V gene end was trimmed by 8 bases and the J gene end by 2 bases; junction bases not matched to a gene: 4. Germline V gives CDR1 LNHDA, CDR2 SQIVND (reference sequence). The CDR3 runs 13 residues. The CDR3 sequence is CASSSGMPYEQYF. The CDR3 DNA reads TGTGCCAGTTCTAGCGGGATGCCCTACGAGCAGTACTTC. Drawing the rest from reference TRBV19 and TRBJ2-7, the complete variable domain is DGGITQSPKYLFRKEGQNVTLSCEQNLNHDAMYWYRQDPGQGLRLIYYSQIVNDFQKGDIAEGYSVSREKKESFPLTVTSAQKNPTAFYLCASSSGMPYEQYFGPGTRLTVT.

The chain uses TRBV7-9 and TRBJ2-7; TRBD1 matches at 9 bases. The CDR3 is 16 amino acids. Losses at the gene ends were 4 bases for V and 2 bases for J; bases not matched to a gene: 9. Germline V gene sequence: CDR1 SEHNR, CDR2 FQNEAQ (reference sequence). The CDR3 region has the DNA TGTGCCAGCAGCTCTAAGAGGACAGGGGCGACCTACGAGCAGTACTTC. Translating it yields CASSSKRTGATYEQYF.

The rearrangement joins TRBV5-1 to TRBJ1-3; possible D gene TRBD1, 6 bases. Germline-derived CDR1 and CDR2 are SGHRS and YFSETQ. The CDR3 runs 12 residues. With 4 bases removed from V and 4 bases from J, the gap between germline ends came to 6 bases. The CDR3 reads CASSDRGNTIYF. CDR3 bases: TGCGCCAGCAGCGACAGGGGAAACACCATATATTTT.

The chain links TRBV9 to TRBJ2-3; 7 positions agree with TRBD2. V shed 4 bases and J 2 bases; nucleotides not matched to a gene: 10. The CDR3 spans 16 residues. From germline, CDR1 is SGDLS and CDR2 YYNGEE. The CDR3 reads CASSQGRREATDTQYF. In DNA form, the CDR3 reads TGTGCCAGCAGCCAAGGACGACGGGAGGCCACAGATACGCAGTATTTT.

The chain combines TRBV5-5 with TRBJ1-5; 7 bases match TRBD1. The V segment lost 0 bases and the J segment 0 bases; nucleotides outside the gene matches: 6. There are 17 residues in the CDR3. From germline, CDR1 is SGHKS and CDR2 YYEKEE (reference sequence). The CDR3 DNA reads as TGTGCCAGCAGCTTGGACAGGGGAAGATATAGCAATCAGCCCCAGCATTTT. Encoded protein: CASSLDRGRYSNQPQHF.

The J gene is TRBJ2-3, the V gene TRBV27, with 8 positions matching TRBD2. Germline trimming cut 1 base from V and 4 bases from J; bases unmatched to any gene: 7. Germline V gene data show CDR1 as MNHEY and CDR2 as SMNVEV (reference sequence). This CDR3 is built from 16 residues. CDR3 loop: CASSLLSAGGPDTQYF. In nucleotides, the CDR3 is TGTGCCAGCAGTTTATTATCGGCGGGAGGCCCAGATACGCAGTATTTT.

This clone was observed once. CDR3: CASSLVQSGPQHF. In nucleotides, the CDR3 is TGTGCCAGCAGCCTCGTCCAGTCGGGGCCCCAGCATTTT. The chain recombines TRBV27 with TRBJ1-5; D unresolved. This CDR3 has 13 amino acids. The V end was cut by 6 bases, the J end by 9 bases, with 15 bases between. CDR1 and CDR2 (germline): MNHEY, SMNVEV (reference sequence).

Concerning this clone: A single base separates this from a much larger clone, so it may be a read error. The identical CDR3 is also encoded by other nucleotide sequences in the sample. The chain employs TRBV4-1 and TRBJ2-1; 8 nucleotides align to TRBD1. V lost 4 bases, J lost 1 base, and 0 bases stayed unmatched. The CDR3 runs 14 residues. Germline lookup yields CDR1 MGHRA and CDR2 YSYEKL. CDR3 bases: TGCGCCAGCAGCCGACAGGGGTCCTACAATGAGCAGTTCTTC. Residues: CASSRQGSYNEQFF.

The chain couples TRBV5-1 to TRBJ2-5, with D tentatively TRBD1 (6 bases). The CDR3 extends over 15 amino acids. CDR1 is SGHRS, CDR2 YFSETQ, per germline. V was cut by 0 bases and J by 2 bases, with 11 bases left in between. The CDR3 region is CASSLGQGSQETQYF. DNA for the CDR3: TGCGCCAGCAGCTTGGGGCAGGGGAGTCAAGAGACCCAGTACTTC.

This clone turned up a few times. The chain couples TRBV27 to TRBJ1-4; 9 positions agree with TRBD1. The CDR3 totals 15 residues. J was trimmed by 7 bases and V by 6 bases; bases with no gene match: 9. Germline loops: CDR1 MNHEY, CDR2 SMNVEV (reference sequence). In nucleotides, the CDR3 is TGTGCCAGCAGCATGGGGGACAGGGAGATTGAAAAACTGTTTTTT. As protein: CASSMGDREIEKLFF.

The genes are TRBV6-1 and TRBJ2-1; 7 bases are shared with TRBD1. Germline V CDR1 and CDR2: MNHNS, SASEGT. CDR3 size: 16 residues. V dropped 1 base and J dropped 9; count of bases not matched to a gene: 12. The DNA for the CDR3 is TGTGCCAGCAGTGAAGATTACCGACAGGGTGTTGGTGAGCAGTTCTTC. Amino acids: CASSEDYRQGVGEQFF.

The CDR3 reads CASSFWRNNEQFF. CDR3 coding DNA: TGTGCCAGCAGTTTTTGGCGGAACAATGAGCAGTTCTTC. The chain joins TRBV27 to TRBJ2-1, with D uncertain. Germline-derived CDR1 and CDR2 are MNHEY and SMNVEV (reference sequence). The CDR3 extends over 13 amino acids. With 3 bases removed from V and 5 bases from J, the gap between germline ends came to 8 bases.

The chain has TRBV14 and TRBJ2-7; 12 nucleotides match TRBD2. CDR3 size: 16 residues. V lost 4 bases to trimming and J lost 6 bases; unmatched junction nucleotides: 10. The germline CDR1 and CDR2 sequences are SGHDN and FVKESK. CDR3 sequence (DNA): TGTGCCAGCAGCCGCCTACTAGCGGGAGGCCCATTCGAGCAGTACTTC. Encoded protein: CASSRLLAGGPFEQYF. The complete variable domain, with remaining parts taken from reference TRBV14 and TRBJ2-7, reads EAGVTQFPSHSVIEKGQTVTLRCDPISGHDNLYWYRRVMGKEIKFLLHFVKESKQDESGMPNNRFLAERTGGTYSTLKVQPAELEDSGVYFCASSRLLAGGPFEQYFGPGTRLTVT.

This rearrangement joins TRBV7-6 to TRBJ2-7; D gene unclear. Germline V gene data show CDR1 as SGHVS and CDR2 as FNYEAQ. The CDR3 is 16 amino acids. Trimming stripped 5 bases from V and 2 bases from J, with 19 bases between. In nucleotides, the CDR3 is TGTGCCAGCAGCCTAACTTCGGAATCAGCTGCCTACGAGCAGTACTTC. It is translated as CASSLTSESAAYEQYF.

The chain carries TRBV6-1 and TRBJ2-4; 7 nucleotides match TRBD1. The CDR3 runs to 13 residues. Per the germline V gene, CDR1 is MNHNS and CDR2 is SASEGT. Losses at the gene ends were 4 bases for V and 6 bases for J; bases not matched to a gene: 3. This chain's CDR3 is CASSGRQGNIQYF. The DNA for the CDR3 is TGTGCCAGCAGTGGGCGACAGGGAAACATTCAGTACTTC.

As for this clone: Other DNA sequences from this sample encode an identical CDR3 as well. V usage is TRBV9 and J usage is TRBJ2-1; TRBD1 aligns across 7 bases. Germline V CDR1 and CDR2: SGDLS, YYNGEE. The junction had 0 bases not matched to a gene; V was cut back by 0 bases and J by 6 bases. The CDR3 has 13 amino acids. The CDR3, as DNA: TGTGCCAGCAGCGTAGCAGGGGGCAATGAGCAGTTCTTC. It encodes CASSVAGGNEQFF.

This chain uses TRBV9 with TRBJ2-5; D is ambiguous. The germline CDR1 and CDR2 sequences are SGDLS and YYNGEE. The V and J ends lost 2 bases and 5 bases respectively, with 13 bases between them. CDR3 length: 14 amino acids. In DNA form, the CDR3 reads TGTGCCAGCAGCGTCGGCTCTCCCCTGGAGACCCAGTACTTC. It yields the protein CASSVGSPLETQYF.

The chain links TRBV5-1 to TRBJ2-7; 11 bases are shared with TRBD1. The CDR3 spans 15 residues. Germline V gene sequence: CDR1 SGHRS, CDR2 YFSETQ. Unmatched junction bases numbered 11, after V lost 9 bases and J lost 3 bases. CDR3 in amino acids: CATRIPGQGGYEQYF. CDR3 nucleotide sequence: TGCGCCACCCGGATTCCGGGACAGGGGGGCTACGAGCAGTACTTC.

The chain recombines TRBV2 with TRBJ2-1, with 9 bases aligning to TRBD2. The junction had 7 bases not matched to a gene; V was cut back by 8 bases and J by 2 bases. The CDR3 spans 15 residues. The germline gives CDR1 SNHLY, CDR2 FYNNEI. The CDR3 protein is CASCPLAGTYNEQFF. CDR3 nucleotides: TGTGCCAGCTGCCCCCTAGCGGGAACCTACAATGAGCAGTTCTTC. Full variable domain (remainder filled in from reference TRBV2 and TRBJ2-1): EPEVTQTPSHQVTQMGQEVILRCVPISNHLYFYWYRQILGQKVEFLVSFYNNEISEKSEIFDDQFSVERPDGSNFTLKIRSTKLEDSAMYFCASCPLAGTYNEQFFGPGTRLTVL.

The rearrangement joins TRBV28 to TRBJ1-3; D might be TRBD1 (6 bases). The CDR3 runs 15 residues. The germline V gene encodes CDR1 MDHEN and CDR2 SYDVKM. The V end lost 6 bases, the J end lost 0 bases, and 12 bases lay between the germline ends. In DNA form, the CDR3 reads TGTGCCAGCAGAGGGGGACTCCCCTCTGGAAACACCATATATTTT. Protein sequence: CASRGGLPSGNTIYF.

CDR3 bases: TGTGCCAGCAGCTTCACAAAACAGGGCCCTCCCTACGAGCAGTACTTC. It codes for CASSFTKQGPPYEQYF. The rearrangement links TRBV11-2 to TRBJ2-7; possibly TRBD1 for D (6 bases). V shed 3 bases and J shed 2 bases, with 17 bases lying between them. CDR1 and CDR2 from the germline V gene are SGHAT and FQNNGV. The CDR3 consists of 16 residues.

This sequence joins TRBV7-9 and TRBJ2-3; D tentatively reads TRBD1 or TRBD2 (5 bases each). Germline CDR1 SEHNR, CDR2 FQNEAQ (reference sequence). Trimming pared 5 bases from V and 2 bases from J, leaving 17 bases between. The CDR3 is made up of 16 amino acids. CDR3 region: CASSPPRDGTTDTQYF. CDR3 nucleotides: TGTGCCAGCAGCCCCCCCAGGGACGGGACCACAGATACGCAGTATTTT.

Only one count was recorded for this clone. The V call is TRBV28, the J call TRBJ2-7; a possible D gene is TRBD1 (6 bases). The CDR3 covers 15 residues. Germline V lookup: CDR1 MDHEN, CDR2 SYDVKM. Trimming removed 1 base at V and 0 bases at J, with 10 bases between. CDR3 nucleotides: TGTGCCAGCAGTTTATCACAGGGCAGCTCCTACGAGCAGTACTTC. It yields the protein CASSLSQGSSYEQYF.

The chain is built from TRBV27 and TRBJ2-1; no clear D. The V gene lost 7 bases and the J gene lost 0 bases, with 16 bases spanning the gap. This CDR3 has 16 residues. Germline V gene data show CDR1 as MNHEY and CDR2 as SMNVEV (reference sequence). The CDR3 coding sequence is TGTGCCAGCACCGCCGTTGGAGCTAGCTCCTACAATGAGCAGTTCTTC. Translated, it gives CASTAVGASSYNEQFF.

In DNA, the CDR3 is TGTGCCAGCAGTTGGCCCCCCCTCCGGGACGGACTCTCCTACGAGCAGTACTTC. Protein sequence: CASSWPPLRDGLSYEQYF. J is TRBJ2-7 and V is TRBV28; either TRBD1 or TRBD2 may fit D (5 bases each). Per the germline V gene, CDR1 is MDHEN and CDR2 is SYDVKM. This CDR3 contains 18 residues. V was pared by 4 bases and J by 0 bases, with 22 bases between. The complete variable domain, with remaining parts taken from reference TRBV28 and TRBJ2-7, reads DVKVTQSSRYLVKRTGEKVFLECVQDMDHENMFWYRQDPGLGLRLIYFSYDVKMKEKGDIPEGYSVSREKKERFSLILESASTNQTSMYLCASSWPPLRDGLSYEQYFGPGTRLTVT.

The chain links TRBV29-1 to TRBJ2-5, with D maybe TRBD1 (5 bases). Looked up from germline, CDR1 is SQVTM and CDR2 is ANQGSEA. Trimming took 6 bases from V and 5 from J, leaving 16 bases between them. The CDR3 length is 13 residues. The CDR3: CSVSLGLGETQYF. Here the CDR3 DNA reads TGCAGCGTATCCCTGGGGCTGGGGGAGACCCAGTACTTC.